Listed below are T cell receptor beta chains from one sample, sequenced in a study of beta chain features in type 1 diabetes. This table comes from immunoSEQ multiplex PCR, and its TCRdb copy is limited to in-frame clones, with some not included. The table includes over 650,000 clones, roughly an eighth detected once. The material sequenced was naive CD4+ T cells from blood. The receptors were sampled from a man between 18 and 29 years old with type 1 diabetes. CDR3s include the opening cysteine and the closing phenylalanine or tryptophan. A D gene is named only where the DNA matches it firmly. Clone size is not always given. Where it is, it says once, few, many or a class for expanded clones.

>TRBV30|TRBJ2-1|-|few
TGTGCCTGGAGGGAGTACCACAATGAGCAGTTCTTC
CAWREYHNEQFF
>TRBV5-1|TRBJ2-1|TRBD2|-
TGCGCCAGCAGCCTGACTAGCACCGCCTACAATGAGCAGTTCTTC
CASSLTSTAYNEQFF
>TRBV28|TRBJ2-3|-|few
TGTGCCAGCAGTTTGGCGACTCCAGATACGCAGTATTTT
CASSLATPDTQYF
>TRBV7-2|TRBJ2-3|-|few
TGTGCCAGCAGCCCCCGCGGCAGAAACACAGATACGCAGTATTTT
CASSPRGRNTDTQYF
>TRBV7-2|TRBJ1-6|-|few
TGTGCCAGCAGCTTAGATCGGAACTCCTATAATTCACCCCTCCACTTT
CASSLDRNSYNSPLHF
>TRBV28|TRBJ2-7|-|few
TGTGCCAGCAGTTTAGTACAGACAACCTACGAGCAGTACTTC
CASSLVQTTYEQYF
>TRBV2|TRBJ1-2|TRBD1|-
TGTGCCAGCAGCGTGGGACAGCTTGGCTACACCTTC
CASSVGQLGYTF
>TRBV7-2|TRBJ2-5|-|-
TGTGCCAGCAGCTTAAGGGACTCAATCCGTCAAGAGACCCAGTACTTC
CASSLRDSIRQETQYF
>TRBV13|TRBJ2-7|-|-
TGTGCCAGCAGCCCGCCGGGACTTCGATCCTACGAGCAGTACTTC
CASSPPGLRSYEQYF
>TRBV19|TRBJ2-3|TRBD1|-
TGTGCCAGTAGTCGCGGATACCCGACAGGGAGTATCACAGATACGCAGTATTTT
CASSRGYPTGSITDTQYF
>TRBV7-9|TRBJ2-5|TRBD1|few
TGTGCCAGCAGCCCTAGGGACAGGCGAGGGGAGACCCAGTACTTC
CASSPRDRRGETQYF
>TRBV6-5|TRBJ1-4|-|-
TGTGCCAGCACAAGGACAGTAACTAATGAAAAACTGTTTTTT
CASTRTVTNEKLFF
>TRBV5-1|TRBJ1-5|-|-
TGCGCCAGCAGCTTGGGGACAGTTGTGAATCAGCCCCAGCATTTT
CASSLGTVVNQPQHF
>TRBV2|TRBJ1-1|TRBD1|few
TGTGCCAGCAGTAGAGGGGGCCGGAACACTGAAGCTTTCTTT
CASSRGGRNTEAFF
>TRBV9|TRBJ2-7|-|-
TGTGCCAGCAGCGTAGGAAAGGGCGAGCAGTACTTC
CASSVGKGEQYF
>TRBV7-3|TRBJ2-7|-|-
TGTGCCAGCAGCCCCTCCGGGGGTAATGTCTACGAGCAGTACTTC
CASSPSGGNVYEQYF
>TRBV6-1|TRBJ2-3|-|-
TGTGCCAGCAGTGAGGGGTCGGGGCTTGGAGATACGCAGTATTTT
CASSEGSGLGDTQYF
>TRBV6-6|TRBJ2-7|TRBD1|few
TGTGCCAGCAGTCTCCGACAGGGGGCTGGGGAGCAGTACTTC
CASSLRQGAGEQYF
>TRBV7-2|TRBJ2-1|-|-
TGTGCCAGCTCCAATCAGGACAATGAGCAGTTCTTC
CASSNQDNEQFF
>TRBV5-4|TRBJ2-5|-|few
TGTGCCAGCAGCTTCATTGGGGGGCGGGAGACCCAGTACTTC
CASSFIGGRETQYF
>TRBV23-1|TRBJ2-2|TRBD2|-
TGCGCCAGCAGTCAACCAGGGACTAGCGGTTTCGAGGACACCGGGGAGCTGTTTTTT
CASSQPGTSGFEDTGELFF
>TRBV5-1|TRBJ2-7|-|-
TGCGCCAGCAGCTTGGCCGGATGGAACGAGCAGTACTTC
CASSLAGWNEQYF
>TRBV15|TRBJ1-2|-|few
TGTGCCACCAGCAGCCAGGGGACCTATGGCTACACCTTC
CATSSQGTYGYTF
>TRBV13|TRBJ1-4|-|few
TGTGCCAGCAGCCTCGGACTCGGGATAAATGAAAAACTGTTTTTT
CASSLGLGINEKLFF
>TRBV4-2|TRBJ1-2|-|few
TGTGCCAGCAGCCCCCGGGGGGAGTTGGGTGGCTACACCTTC
CASSPRGELGGYTF
>TRBV30|TRBJ2-7|TRBD1|few
TGTGCCTGGAGTGTAGGGACAGGGAACCCCTACGAGCAGTACTTC
CAWSVGTGNPYEQYF
>TRBV30|TRBJ1-4|-|-
TGTGCCTGGAGTGTACGACAAACTGGAAAACTGTTTTTT
CAWSVRQTGKLFF
>TRBV7-2|TRBJ2-6|TRBD1|-
TGTGCCAGCAGCCAATACAGGGGGCCTGGGGCCAACGTCCTGACTTTC
CASSQYRGPGANVLTF
>TRBV6-6|TRBJ1-5|-|-
TGTGCCAGCAGTTCGACAGAATACAGCAATCAGCCCCAGCATTTT
CASSSTEYSNQPQHF
>TRBV2|TRBJ2-2|TRBD2|-
TGTGCCAGCAGTGAAGGAGGCGGGAGGCGACCCGGGGAGCTGTTTTTT
CASSEGGGRRPGELFF
>TRBV6-1|TRBJ2-1|-|few
TGTGCCAGCAGCCAAGGGGGGACGGTTTACAATGAGCAGTTCTTC
CASSQGGTVYNEQFF
>TRBV2|TRBJ2-3|-|-
TGTGCCAGCCCCGACAGGAACCGGACCCTCCCTCAGTATTTT
CASPDRNRTLPQYF
>TRBV30|TRBJ2-6|-|few
TGTGCCTGGAATACGGTAGCTTGGGCCAACGTCCTGACTTTC
CAWNTVAWANVLTF
>TRBV25-1|TRBJ2-6|-|few
TGTGCCAGCAGTCCACTCACGACAGGCCAGGCTGGGGCCAACGTCCTGACTTTC
CASSPLTTGQAGANVLTF
>TRBV6-5|TRBJ2-7|TRBD2|-
TGTGCCAGCAGTAGCCGGGAGGGAGGATACGAGCAGTACTTC
CASSSREGGYEQYF
>TRBV7-2|TRBJ2-7|TRBD2|-
TGTGCCAGCACCAAGAGGAGTCTAGCGGGGGAGATTCTCTACGAGCAGTACTTC
CASTKRSLAGEILYEQYF
>TRBV4-2|TRBJ1-2|TRBD1|-
TGTGCCAGCAGCCAAGATAACAGGGGGAATAACTATGGCTACACCTTC
CASSQDNRGNNYGYTF
>TRBV7-3|TRBJ2-5|TRBD1|-
TGTGCCAGCAGCCCAACGACAGGGCCACAAGAGACCCAGTACTTC
CASSPTTGPQETQYF